This TCR beta chain was sequenced during a study of OX40 agonist ivuxolimab in advanced cancers. Turning to the study itself: All patients had ivuxolimab intravenously every 2 weeks at 0.01 to 10 mg/kg.

The CDR3 runs 15 residues. Unmatched junction bases numbered 4, after V lost 5 bases and J lost 0 bases. Per the germline V gene, CDR1 is SGHRS and CDR2 is YFSETQ. The count of this clone is one. Its antigen remains unknown. Whole-study results and caveats: At 0.1-3.0 mg/kg, partial responders had clonal expansion among the lowest observed. Among the nonresponders, some also had low normalized T-cell clonal expansion.

Using immunoSEQ multiplex PCR, the repertoire was profiled, and TCRdb retains in-frame clones only, with some absent. Of approximately 70,000 clones listed, 85% to 90% are singletons. The chain joins TRBV5-1 to TRBJ2-2; 7 bases align to TRBD1. Sample: CD4+ or CD8+ T cells sorted from blood, taken in a trial of the OX40 agonist ivuxolimab. The origin of this receptor is an adult with an advanced solid tumor such as melanoma, head and neck, liver or kidney cancer. The CDR3 DNA reads TGCGCCAGCAGTTTCGGGACAGCGAACACCGGGGAGCTGTTTTTT. Its translation: CASSFGTANTGELFF.